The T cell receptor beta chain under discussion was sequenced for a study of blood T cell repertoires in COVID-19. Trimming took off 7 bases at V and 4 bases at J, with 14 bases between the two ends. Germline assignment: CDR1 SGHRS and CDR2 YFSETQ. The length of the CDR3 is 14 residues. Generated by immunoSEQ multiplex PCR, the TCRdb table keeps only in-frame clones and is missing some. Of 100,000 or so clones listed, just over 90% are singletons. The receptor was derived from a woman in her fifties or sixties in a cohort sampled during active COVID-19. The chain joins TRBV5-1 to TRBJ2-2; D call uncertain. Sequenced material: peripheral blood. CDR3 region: CASYLTPPTGELFF. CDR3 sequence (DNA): TGCGCCAGCTATCTAACCCCCCCCACCGGGGAGCTGTTTTTT.